These 28 T cell receptor beta chains share one sample of origin, sequenced in a study of cytomegalovirus exposure and HLA in healthy donors. TCRdb keeps only in-frame clones here, not all; method: immunoSEQ multiplex PCR. This repertoire shows about 280,000 clones, around 87% found once; its top ten account for over 0.85%. Sequencing used PBMCs. The receptors shown here come from a woman aged 18-29 years in good health and CMV-seronegative.

This sequence joins TRBV2 and TRBJ2-2; weak D call: TRBD2 (5 bases). The ends were cut back, 8 bases at V and 1 base at J, with 11 bases in the middle. CDR3 length: 14 residues. Germline CDR1 SNHLY, CDR2 FYNNEI. CDR3 sequence: CASGRRKNTGELFF. For the CDR3, the DNA is TGTGCCAGCGGGAGACGTAAGAACACCGGGGAGCTGTTTTTT. The full variable domain, with the rest looked up from reference TRBV2 and TRBJ2-2, is EPEVTQTPSHQVTQMGQEVILRCVPISNHLYFYWYRQILGQKVEFLVSFYNNEISEKSEIFDDQFSVERPDGSNFTLKIRSTKLEDSAMYFCASGRRKNTGELFFGEGSRLTVL.

This chain uses TRBV11-2 with TRBJ1-3; D is perhaps TRBD1 (5 bases). Trimming left V 6 bases short and J 4 bases short, with 13 bases between. The CDR3 is 14 residues long. Germline V CDR1 and CDR2: SGHAT, FQNNGV. The CDR3 DNA sequence: TGTGCCAGCAGGGAGGGGAATTGGGGAAACACCATATATTTT. Encoded protein: CASREGNWGNTIYF.

This clone was seen only once. CDR3 sequence: CASSYSTSGRVNEQFF. As DNA, the CDR3 is TGTGCCAGCAGTTACTCGACTAGCGGGAGGGTCAATGAGCAGTTCTTC. The chain has TRBV6-7 and TRBJ2-1; 14 bases agree with TRBD2. TRBV6-7 is sorted into the ORF group, with uncertain function. The trim removed 0 bases at V and 6 bases at J, leaving 1 base unmatched. This CDR3 region has 16 residues.

This chain connects TRBV6-1 to TRBJ1-3; TRBD1 matches at 9 bases. J gave up 4 bases and V 6 bases, and 10 bases lay outside the gene matches. The CDR3 has 16 residues. Germline values: CDR1 MNHNS, CDR2 SASEGT. The CDR3 loop is CASRETGGAWGNTIYF. DNA for the CDR3: TGTGCCAGCAGGGAAACAGGGGGCGCATGGGGAAACACCATATATTTT.

The chain joins TRBV18 to TRBJ1-1; 8 nucleotides match TRBD1. The ends lost 10 bases at V and 3 bases at J; junction bases unmatched: 4. Germline lookup yields CDR1 KGHSH and CDR2 LQKENI. This CDR3 has 12 residues. The chain's CDR3 is CATVTGDTEAFF. CDR3 DNA: TGTGCCACCGTGACAGGGGACACTGAAGCTTTCTTT.

The chain carries TRBV2 and TRBJ2-7, with D possibly being TRBD2 (6 bases). Per the germline V gene, CDR1 is SNHLY and CDR2 is FYNNEI. V gave up 7 bases and J gave up 5 bases, with 9 bases separating them. The CDR3 covers 11 residues. The CDR3 is CASNGGNEQYF. CDR3 in DNA: TGTGCCAGCAATGGAGGGAACGAGCAGTACTTC.

The chain combines TRBV20-1 with TRBJ2-3; possibly TRBD1 for D (6 bases). The ends were cut back, 8 bases at V and 7 bases at J, with 13 bases in the middle. The CDR3 runs to 11 residues. Germline CDR1 and CDR2: DFQATT and SNEGSKA (reference sequence). In DNA, the CDR3 is TGCAGTCCAGGGGTGAGAAATACGCAGTATTTT. As protein: CSPGVRNTQYF.

This clone was seen just once. The rearrangement uses TRBV28 and TRBJ2-2; no clear D. CDR1 is MDHEN and CDR2 is SYDVKM in the germline V gene. There are 14 residues in the CDR3. The ends were cut back, 3 bases at V and 5 bases at J, with 10 bases in the middle. Written as DNA, the CDR3 is TGTGCCAGCAGTTTCGGCGGTGGGACCGGGGAGCTGTTTTTT. This encodes CASSFGGGTGELFF.

The chain joins TRBV9 to TRBJ1-1; D possibly corresponds to TRBD1 (5 bases). Germline loops: CDR1 SGDLS, CDR2 YYNGEE. Trimming removed 0 bases from V and 4 bases from J, with 16 bases in between. CDR3 length equals 16 residues. This CDR3 is CASSVEVGSGGTEAFF. CDR3 bases: TGTGCCAGCAGCGTAGAGGTTGGTTCGGGGGGCACTGAAGCTTTCTTT. Combining the CDR3 with reference TRBV9 and TRBJ1-1 gives the whole variable domain DSGVTQTPKHLITATGQRVTLRCSPRSGDLSVYWYQQSLDQGLQFLIQYYNGEERAKGNILERFSAQQFPDLHSELNLSSLELGDSALYFCASSVEVGSGGTEAFFGQGTRLTVV.

The CDR3 sequence: CASSEKMTRTVRLFF. In nucleotides, the CDR3 is TGTGCCAGCAGCGAGAAAATGACCAGGACAGTCAGGCTGTTTTTT. The chain recombines TRBV2 with TRBJ2-2, with D perhaps TRBD1 (6 bases). With 6 bases removed from V and 13 bases from J, the gap between germline ends came to 24 bases. This CDR3 is 15 amino acids long. Germline CDR1 SNHLY, CDR2 FYNNEI.

This clone was picked up one time. The rearrangement joins TRBV4-1 to TRBJ2-4; D uncertain. CDR3 length equals 14 residues. The V gene lost 2 bases and the J gene lost 4 bases, with 9 bases spanning the gap. CDR1 is MGHRA and CDR2 is YSYEKL in the germline V gene. In DNA, the CDR3 is TGCGCCAGCAGCCAACCAACTCGAAAAAACATTCAGTACTTC. This gives the protein CASSQPTRKNIQYF.

The CDR3 sequence is CASSLSGTGGYAGELFF. For the CDR3, the DNA is TGTGCCAGCAGCCTCTCCGGGACAGGGGGCTATGCCGGGGAGCTGTTTTTT. The chain employs TRBV28 and TRBJ2-2; TRBD1 aligns across 12 bases. V lost 6 bases and J lost 6; bases outside the gene matches: 11. The CDR3 contains 17 residues. Germline CDR1 and CDR2: MDHEN and SYDVKM.

This chain links TRBV19 with TRBJ1-2; 9 bases match TRBD1. CDR1 is LNHDA, CDR2 SQIVND, per germline (reference sequence). CDR3 length: 16 amino acids. V dropped 3 bases and J dropped 8; count of bases not matched to a gene: 13. In nucleotides, the CDR3 is TGTGCCAGTAGTATGGAAACGGGACAGGGTATTTCCGGCTACACCTTC. Its translation is CASSMETGQGISGYTF.

This clone turned up a few times. The CDR3 DNA reads TGCAGTGCTAGACCGGGGGGCGAGCAGTACTTC. Protein: CSARPGGEQYF. The genes are TRBV20-1 and TRBJ2-7; the match to TRBD2 covers 7 bases. The CDR3 length is 11 residues. V shed 2 bases, J shed 6 bases, and the junction held 1 base outside the gene matches. CDR1 and CDR2 from the germline V gene are DFQATT and SNEGSKA (reference sequence).

The chain combines TRBV28 with TRBJ2-3; 14 bases are a match to TRBD2. V was clipped by 4 bases and J by 3 bases; unmatched bases: 3. Germline V gene sequence: CDR1 MDHEN, CDR2 SYDVKM. There are 16 residues in the CDR3. The CDR3: CASSSGLAGGTDTQYF. The CDR3 DNA is TGTGCCAGCAGTTCCGGACTAGCGGGAGGTACAGATACGCAGTATTTT.

CDR3 in DNA: TGCAGCGTTTCTAGCGGGATGGGCTACGAGCAGTACTTC. This gives the protein CSVSSGMGYEQYF. The chain links TRBV29-1 to TRBJ2-7; TRBD2 matches 9 bases. The CDR3 is 13 amino acids. Germline assignment: CDR1 SQVTM and CDR2 ANQGSEA. V shed 5 bases, J shed 3 bases, and the junction held 5 bases outside the gene matches.

This clone has only one observation. This chain links TRBV28 with TRBJ1-3; no definite D call. The V end lost 8 bases, the J end lost 2 bases, and 16 bases lay between the germline ends. Germline loops: CDR1 MDHEN, CDR2 SYDVKM. CDR3 length: 15 amino acids. Written as DNA, the CDR3 is TGTGCCAGCCGCGACCTTCATGGAGCTGGAAACACCATATATTTT. It encodes CASRDLHGAGNTIYF. Supplemented by reference TRBV28 and TRBJ1-3, the full variable domain reads DVKVTQSSRYLVKRTGEKVFLECVQDMDHENMFWYRQDPGLGLRLIYFSYDVKMKEKGDIPEGYSVSREKKERFSLILESASTNQTSMYLCASRDLHGAGNTIYFGEGSWLTVV.

The chain joins TRBV28 to TRBJ2-1; the D gene is possibly TRBD2 (6 bases). The CDR3 has 12 amino acids. The germline gives CDR1 MDHEN, CDR2 SYDVKM. Trimming shortened V by 5 bases and J by 9 bases, and 11 bases separated the two germline ends. The CDR3 here is CASSGGAGEQFF. The CDR3 DNA reads TGTGCCAGCAGTGGGGGAGCGGGTGAGCAGTTCTTC.

This clone was detected only once. This chain uses TRBV5-1 with TRBJ2-3; 7 bases line up with TRBD2. After removal of 3 bases from V and 0 bases from J, the junction contained 7 bases not matched to a gene. The CDR3 runs to 16 residues. Germline lookup yields CDR1 SGHRS and CDR2 YFSETQ. DNA of the CDR3: TGCGCCAGCAGCTGGGTAGCGGGTTCTAGCACAGATACGCAGTATTTT. Protein product: CASSWVAGSSTDTQYF.

The V and J genes are TRBV2 and TRBJ2-1, with 11 nucleotides matching TRBD2. Germline V gives CDR1 SNHLY, CDR2 FYNNEI. V shed 4 bases and J 4 bases; nucleotides not matched to a gene: 6. The CDR3 runs 16 residues. CDR3 amino acids: CASSARLAGRYNEQFF. As DNA, the CDR3 is TGTGCCAGCAGTGCCCGACTAGCGGGAAGATACAATGAGCAGTTCTTC.

V is TRBV13 and J is TRBJ2-7, with 8 nucleotides matching TRBD1. The CDR3 contains 14 residues. Unmatched junction bases numbered 3, after V lost 5 bases and J lost 0 bases. Germline V lookup: CDR1 PRHDT, CDR2 FYEKMQ (reference sequence). Here the CDR3 reads CASSRGTGSYEQYF. In DNA, the CDR3 is TGTGCCAGCAGCCGAGGGACAGGCTCCTACGAGCAGTACTTC.

The chain is built from TRBV10-3 and TRBJ1-4; D is undetermined. This CDR3 contains 12 residues. The germline V and J ends were trimmed by 10 bases and 7 bases, with 13 bases remaining between them. Per the germline V gene, CDR1 is ENHRY and CDR2 is SYGVKD. CDR3 in amino acids: CATAGPGEKLFF. CDR3 coding DNA: TGTGCCACCGCCGGTCCGGGTGAAAAACTGTTTTTT.

The count of this clone is one. The CDR3 spells CSADGQAEGYTF. CDR3 DNA: TGCAGCGCCGACGGACAGGCGGAGGGCTACACCTTC. The chain carries TRBV29-1 and TRBJ1-2; 7 bases line up with TRBD1. Germline V gene sequence: CDR1 SQVTM, CDR2 ANQGSEA. Trimming cost V 7 bases and J 8 bases; bases outside gene matches: 10. The CDR3 is made up of 12 amino acids.

There are a few counts of this clone. This chain uses TRBV6-1 with TRBJ1-2, with 7 bases aligning to TRBD1. The germline CDR1 and CDR2 sequences are MNHNS and SASEGT. With 7 bases clipped from V and 6 bases from J, the junction kept 14 bases outside the gene matches. The CDR3 has 15 residues. CDR3 in DNA: TGTGCCAGCATACCGAAACCACATACAGGGGATGGCTACACCTTC. Amino acid sequence: CASIPKPHTGDGYTF.

The chain employs TRBV28 and TRBJ2-7; D remains unclear. The V gene's germline CDR1 is MDHEN and CDR2 SYDVKM. This CDR3 is built from 13 residues. Trimming removed 4 bases from V and 3 bases from J, with 10 bases in between. The CDR3 DNA sequence: TGTGCCAGCAGTTCCCCCTTAGACTACGAGCAGTACTTC. Translated: CASSSPLDYEQYF.

This clone was recorded once. The chain is built from TRBV19 and TRBJ1-3; D is uncertain. The V end lost 5 bases, the J end lost 3 bases, and 8 bases lay between the germline ends. Germline assignment: CDR1 LNHDA and CDR2 SQIVND (reference sequence). The CDR3 totals 13 residues. CDR3 residues: CASSSLFGNTIYF. DNA for the CDR3: TGTGCCAGTAGTTCCCTGTTTGGAAACACCATATATTTT.

This clone is a singleton in its sample. V is TRBV5-1 and J is TRBJ2-2; 8 bases line up with TRBD1. The CDR3 length is 14 residues. V was clipped by 4 bases and J by 6 bases; unmatched bases: 5. Germline V gene lookup returns CDR1 SGHRS and CDR2 YFSETQ. CDR3 coding DNA: TGCGCCAGCAGCCCGGACAGGGTCGCCGGGGAGCTGTTTTTT. It translates to CASSPDRVAGELFF.

This CDR3 is CASSLVDRVNEKLFF. Written as DNA, the CDR3 is TGTGCCAGCAGTTTAGTTGACAGAGTTAATGAAAAACTGTTTTTT. The rearrangement links TRBV28 to TRBJ1-4, with D perhaps TRBD1 (5 bases). Between the trimmed V and J ends, which lost 2 bases and 4 bases, there was a span of 11 bases. The CDR3 is 15 residues long. Germline CDR1 reads MDHEN; CDR2 reads SYDVKM.